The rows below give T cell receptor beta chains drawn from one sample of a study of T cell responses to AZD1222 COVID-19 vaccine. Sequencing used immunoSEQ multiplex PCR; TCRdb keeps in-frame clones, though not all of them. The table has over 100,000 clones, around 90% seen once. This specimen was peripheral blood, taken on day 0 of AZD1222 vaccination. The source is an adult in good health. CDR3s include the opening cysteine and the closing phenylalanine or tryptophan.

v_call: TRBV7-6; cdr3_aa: CASSLGPLSNSPLHF
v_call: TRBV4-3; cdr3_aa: CASSQELGTAANYGYTF
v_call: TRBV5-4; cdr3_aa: CASSLEGEADTGELFF
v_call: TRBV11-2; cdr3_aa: CASRLIRAAYNEQFF
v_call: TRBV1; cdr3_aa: CTSSPPTTEYEQYF
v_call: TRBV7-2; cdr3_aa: CASSSNLGTSGYNEQFF
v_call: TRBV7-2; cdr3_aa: CASSWDRGSTQPQHF
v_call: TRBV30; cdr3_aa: CAWSGTGGDWSEAFF
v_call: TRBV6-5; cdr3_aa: CASIDYSRVNTEAFF
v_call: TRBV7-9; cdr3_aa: CASSSATGVNYGYTF
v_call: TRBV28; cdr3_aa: CASSPGQGGYGYTF
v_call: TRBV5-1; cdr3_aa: CASSKGLAEVAGELFF
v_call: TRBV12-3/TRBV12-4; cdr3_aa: CASRKGPTGELFF
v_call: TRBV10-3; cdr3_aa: CAIRVGASGNTIYF
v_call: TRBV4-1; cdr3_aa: CASQAWDRGLYGYTF
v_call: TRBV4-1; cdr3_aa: CASSQDPTAGANVLTF
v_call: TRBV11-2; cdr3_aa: CASSLGFRGFNYEQYF
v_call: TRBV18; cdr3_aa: CASSPRTGSADTQYF
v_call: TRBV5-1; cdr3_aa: CASSLEGTETQYF
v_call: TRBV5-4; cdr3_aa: CASSPNGVWNTEAFF
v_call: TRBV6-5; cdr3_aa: CASTRTGANYGYTF
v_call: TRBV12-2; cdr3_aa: CASRFRTGTTLNTGELFF
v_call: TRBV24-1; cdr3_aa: CATSDPTGANVLTF
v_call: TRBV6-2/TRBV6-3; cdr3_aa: CASSAPGQGNEKLFF
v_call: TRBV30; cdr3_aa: CAWNRGRFEQFF